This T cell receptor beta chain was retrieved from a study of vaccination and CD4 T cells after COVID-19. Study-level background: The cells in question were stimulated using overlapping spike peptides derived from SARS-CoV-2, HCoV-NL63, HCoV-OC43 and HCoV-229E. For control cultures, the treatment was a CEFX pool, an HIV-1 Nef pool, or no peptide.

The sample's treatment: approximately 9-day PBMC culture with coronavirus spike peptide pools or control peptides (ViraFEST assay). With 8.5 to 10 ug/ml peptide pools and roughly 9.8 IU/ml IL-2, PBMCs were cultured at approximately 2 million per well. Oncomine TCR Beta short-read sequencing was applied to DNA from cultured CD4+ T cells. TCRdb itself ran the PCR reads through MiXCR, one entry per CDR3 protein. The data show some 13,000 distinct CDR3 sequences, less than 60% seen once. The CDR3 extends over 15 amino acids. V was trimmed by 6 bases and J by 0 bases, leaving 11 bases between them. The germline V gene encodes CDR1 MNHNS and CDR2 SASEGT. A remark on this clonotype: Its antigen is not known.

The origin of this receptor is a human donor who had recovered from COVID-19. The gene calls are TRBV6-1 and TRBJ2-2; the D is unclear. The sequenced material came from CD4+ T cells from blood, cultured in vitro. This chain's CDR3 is CASSGWGTNTGELFF. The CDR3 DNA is TGTGCCAGCAGCGGGTGGGGTACGAACACCGGGGAGCTGTTTTTT.